This T cell receptor beta chain was obtained from a study of T-cell reconstitution after alpha-beta-depleted transplantation in children. Unique molecular identifiers were used in preparing the TCRbeta library. TCRdb passed the PCR reads through MiXCR, listing each CDR3 protein once. The data show some 200,000 distinct CDR3 sequences, over 9.5% seen once. Germline CDR1 and CDR2: SGHRS and YFSETQ. This CDR3 comprises 14 residues. The trim removed 4 bases at V and 8 bases at J, leaving 10 bases unmatched. The sample in question was PBMCs from the stem cell graft donor, obtained from the stem cell graft. The clonotype was recovered from a human donor who donated a stem cell graft to a child with SCID. The V gene is TRBV5-1, the J gene TRBJ1-2; 8 nucleotides agree with TRBD1. CDR3 protein: CASSPGQGANGYTF. CDR3 coding DNA: TGCGCCAGCAGCCCGGGTCAGGGGGCAAACGGCTACACCTTC.